This TCR beta chain was sequenced in a study of cytomegalovirus exposure and HLA in healthy donors. PCR involved 60 Vbeta and 13 Jbeta primers. Measured with immunoSEQ multiplex PCR; TCRdb has only the in-frame clones, and not every one. The table lists 110,000 to 150,000 clones, about three quarters of them singletons. The sequenced sample was PBMCs. The source is a woman aged 25 to 39 in good health and CMV-seronegative.

The CDR3 coding sequence is TGTGCCAGCAGTTTAAGGGGGACAGCGACTAATGAAAAACTGTTTTTT. It codes for CASSLRGTATNEKLFF. This chain uses TRBV28 with TRBJ1-4, with 7 bases aligning to TRBD1. CDR3 length: 16 residues. With 2 bases clipped from V and 2 bases from J, the junction kept 5 bases outside the gene matches. CDR1 and CDR2 (germline): MDHEN, SYDVKM.